Presented here are 30 T cell receptor beta chains from one specimen sequenced in a study of blood T cell repertoires in COVID-19. TCRdb keeps only in-frame clones here, not all; method: immunoSEQ multiplex PCR. The data contain around 140,000 clones, roughly three quarters of them singletons. Sequenced: peripheral blood. All receptors derive from an older woman with acute or convalescent COVID-19.

The chain employs TRBV4-2 and TRBJ2-3, with D perhaps matching TRBD2 (5 bases). V was shortened by 6 bases and J by 2 bases, with 18 bases between the two germline ends. Per the germline V gene, CDR1 is LGHNA and CDR2 is YNFKEQ. The CDR3 contains 16 residues. CDR3 DNA sequence: TGTGCCAGCAGTGGGATCCCCCGGGGTACCACAGATACGCAGTATTTT. Protein product: CASSGIPRGTTDTQYF.

This chain uses TRBV3-1 (or the pseudogene TRBV3-2) with TRBJ2-7, with 8 bases lining up with TRBD2. Germline V CDR1 and CDR2: LGHDT, YNNKEL (reference sequence). The CDR3 consists of 16 residues. V dropped 4 bases and J dropped 2; count of bases not matched to a gene: 10. The DNA of the CDR3 is TGTGCCAGCAGCCTTCTTACCGGGACTAGGGCCTACGAGCAGTACTTC. Amino acid sequence: CASSLLTGTRAYEQYF.

The chain couples TRBV7-9 to TRBJ1-1, with a tentative D call TRBD1 (6 bases). The length of the CDR3 is 14 residues. V lost 4 bases to trimming and J lost 6 bases, with 15 bases between them. Per germline, CDR1 SEHNR and CDR2 FQNEAQ (reference sequence). This chain's CDR3 is CASSSTGLTAEAFF. CDR3 nucleotides: TGTGCCAGCAGCTCCACAGGGTTGACGGCTGAAGCTTTCTTT.

The V call is TRBV29-1, the J call TRBJ2-2, with TRBD2 identical over 8 bases. The CDR3 covers 14 residues. The V gene's germline CDR1 is SQVTM and CDR2 ANQGSEA. The trim removed 4 bases at V and 4 bases at J, leaving 5 bases unmatched. The CDR3, as DNA: TGCAGCGTTGTAGCGGGACCCCCCACCGGGGAGCTGTTTTTT. As protein: CSVVAGPPTGELFF.

This clone was seen only once. This chain joins TRBV6-1 and TRBJ2-1; 9 nucleotides match TRBD2. The CDR3 has 14 amino acids. Germline lookup yields CDR1 MNHNS and CDR2 SASEGT. V shed 4 bases and J 6 bases; nucleotides not matched to a gene: 4. CDR3 residues: CASSVAGVSNEQFF. The CDR3 region has the DNA TGTGCCAGCAGTGTAGCGGGAGTAAGCAATGAGCAGTTCTTC.

This chain joins TRBV11-3 and TRBJ2-5, with TRBD1 matching over 10 bases. This CDR3 has 15 residues. V was clipped by 4 bases and J by 5 bases; unmatched bases: 7. From germline, CDR1 is SGHNT and CDR2 YENEEA. CDR3 sequence reads: CASSSGTGAGETQYF. The CDR3 DNA reads TGTGCCAGCAGCTCCGGGACAGGGGCAGGGGAGACCCAGTACTTC.

This clone was seen a handful of times. The chain carries TRBV5-4 and TRBJ2-7; tentative D call: TRBD1 (6 bases). The CDR3 sequence is 13 residues long. Germline V CDR1 and CDR2: SGHNT, YYREEE (reference sequence). V dropped 4 bases and J dropped 2 bases, with 10 bases sitting between them. The CDR3 is CASSLQGTYEQYF. The CDR3 DNA reads TGTGCCAGCAGCCTACAGGGCACCTACGAGCAGTACTTC.

The V and J genes are TRBV7-9 and TRBJ2-5; 8 nucleotides match TRBD1. Germline CDR1 SEHNR, CDR2 FQNEAQ (reference sequence). The length of the CDR3 is 14 residues. V dropped 4 bases and J dropped 4; count of bases not matched to a gene: 5. CDR3 region: CASSSDRAGETQYF. The CDR3 nucleotides are TGTGCCAGCAGCTCGGACAGGGCGGGAGAGACCCAGTACTTC. The complete variable domain, with remaining parts taken from reference TRBV7-9 and TRBJ2-5, reads DTGVSQNPRHKITKRGQNVTFRCDPISEHNRLYWYRQTLGQGPEFLTYFQNEAQLEKSRLLSDRFSAERPKGSFSTLEIQRTEQGDSAMYLCASSSDRAGETQYFGPGTRLLVL.

The chain joins TRBV6-4 to TRBJ2-7; 7 bases agree with TRBD2. Unmatched junction bases numbered 7, after V lost 3 bases and J lost 5 bases. The CDR3 covers 14 residues. Per germline, CDR1 MRHNA and CDR2 SNTAGT. The CDR3 DNA is TGTGCCAGCAGTGAAAGGGAGGGCCTGCACGAGCAGTACTTC. Translating it yields CASSEREGLHEQYF.

The rearrangement links TRBV2 to TRBJ1-5, with a possible D match to TRBD1 (5 bases). Germline V lookup: CDR1 SNHLY, CDR2 FYNNEI. The CDR3 extends over 14 amino acids. Trimming removed 6 bases at V and 5 bases at J, with 14 bases between. DNA of the CDR3: TGTGCCAGCAGCGCGGGGGGTTCGGATCAGCCCCAGCATTTT. Translating it yields CASSAGGSDQPQHF.

The CDR3 here is CASSPDRNYGYTF. CDR3 DNA sequence: TGTGCCAGCAGCCCTGACAGGAACTATGGCTACACCTTC. The chain uses TRBV7-9 and TRBJ1-2; possibly TRBD1 for D (6 bases). The length of the CDR3 is 13 residues. CDR1 is SEHNR, CDR2 FQNEAQ, per germline (reference sequence). V lost 5 bases and J lost 2, with 9 bases in between.

This clone has only a few counts. The chain has TRBV11-2 and TRBJ1-5; D is perhaps TRBD1 (6 bases). Between the trimmed V and J ends, which lost 0 bases and 8 bases, there was a span of 14 bases. From germline, CDR1 is SGHAT and CDR2 FQNNGV. The CDR3 is 15 residues long. CDR3 bases: TGTGCCAGCAGCTTAGACCCCCAGGGGAGGGAGCCCCAGCATTTT. Protein sequence: CASSLDPQGREPQHF.

This clone was counted a few times. The V gene is TRBV5-8, the J gene TRBJ2-1; D gene unclear. V was trimmed by 3 bases and J by 3 bases, leaving 13 bases between them. The germline V gene encodes CDR1 SGHTS and CDR2 YDEGEE. CDR3 length: 15 amino acids. The CDR3 region is CASSSRGFYYNEQFF. CDR3 bases: TGTGCCAGCAGCTCGCGCGGTTTCTACTACAATGAGCAGTTCTTC.

This chain uses TRBV7-9 with TRBJ2-1; no clear D. Germline assignment: CDR1 SEHNR and CDR2 FQNEAQ (reference sequence). The germline V and J ends were trimmed by 5 bases and 3 bases, with 14 bases remaining between them. The CDR3 totals 15 residues. The CDR3 nucleotides read TGTGCCAGCAGCCCTCTGGCCACAGACTACAATGAGCAGTTCTTC. This codes for CASSPLATDYNEQFF.

The chain is built from TRBV29-1 and TRBJ2-1; 9 nucleotides align to TRBD2. After removal of 5 bases from V and 5 bases from J, the junction contained 10 bases not matched to a gene. CDR1 is SQVTM, CDR2 ANQGSEA, per germline. The CDR3 covers 15 residues. CDR3 residues: CSVLSSGRTNNEQFF. The CDR3 DNA reads TGCAGCGTTTTATCGAGCGGGAGGACGAACAATGAGCAGTTCTTC.

The chain uses TRBV19 and TRBJ2-1; 9 bases match TRBD2. The CDR3 is 17 amino acids. The trim removed 5 bases at V and 4 bases at J, leaving 12 bases unmatched. Germline CDR1 and CDR2: LNHDA and SQIVND (reference sequence). CDR3 in amino acids: CASSPHSGRGGYNEQFF. CDR3 bases: TGTGCCAGTAGTCCTCATAGCGGGAGAGGTGGTTACAATGAGCAGTTCTTC.

The chain combines TRBV5-5 with TRBJ2-5; 7 bases are shared with TRBD1. The CDR3 has 15 amino acids. The germline CDR1 and CDR2 sequences are SGHKS and YYEKEE (reference sequence). V was pared by 4 bases and J by 5 bases, with 11 bases of the junction left unmatched. The CDR3 here is CASSPGQSMGETQYF. DNA of the CDR3: TGTGCCAGCAGCCCGGGACAGTCGATGGGGGAGACCCAGTACTTC.

J is TRBJ2-1 and V is TRBV11-2, with D perhaps TRBD2 (5 bases). Trimming removed 6 bases at V and 0 bases at J, with 15 bases between. The germline CDR1 and CDR2 sequences are SGHAT and FQNNGV. The CDR3 has 16 amino acids. CDR3 protein: CASSLDFLSSYNEQFF. CDR3 sequence (DNA): TGTGCCAGCAGTTTGGACTTCCTTAGCTCCTACAATGAGCAGTTCTTC.

The rearrangement uses TRBV5-1 and TRBJ2-2; 12 bases fit TRBD2. Looked up from germline, CDR1 is SGHRS and CDR2 is YFSETQ. Trimming cost V 1 base and J 5 bases; bases outside gene matches: 3. The CDR3 runs 16 residues. CDR3: CASSLTSGGSTGELFF. CDR3 nucleotide sequence: TGCGCCAGCAGCTTGACTAGCGGGGGGTCGACCGGGGAGCTGTTTTTT.

V is TRBV14 and J is TRBJ2-1; 11 bases fit TRBD2. After removal of 1 base from V and 6 bases from J, the junction contained 5 bases not matched to a gene. The CDR3 covers 16 residues. Germline values: CDR1 SGHDN, CDR2 FVKESK. The CDR3 bases are TGTGCCAGCAGCCAAGTTAGCGGGAGGGCCTTCAATGAGCAGTTCTTC. It specifies CASSQVSGRAFNEQFF.

The genes are TRBV12-2 and TRBJ2-7; TRBD2, the table's D call, was not compared with the DNA. TRBV12-2 is a pseudogene. The CDR3 loop spans 18 amino acids. The CDR3 DNA is TGTGCAAGTCGCTTAGCGGGGATTAGCGGGAGACCCTACTACGAGCAGTACTTC. Amino acids: CASRLAGISGRPYYEQYF.

This clone was recorded a few times. The chain links TRBV28 to TRBJ1-4, with D possibly matching TRBD1 (5 bases). V lost 7 bases, J lost 0 bases, and 15 bases lay in between. Germline CDR1 is MDHEN and CDR2 is SYDVKM. This CDR3 comprises 16 residues. CDR3 region: CASIGTLSATNEKLFF. CDR3 nucleotides: TGTGCCAGCATCGGGACTTTGTCTGCAACTAATGAAAAACTGTTTTTT.

The V gene is TRBV29-1, the J gene TRBJ2-1; D is unclear. This CDR3 is built from 14 residues. From germline, CDR1 is SQVTM and CDR2 ANQGSEA. Trimming removed 3 bases at V and 3 bases at J, with 12 bases between. The CDR3 loop is CSVDRIQHYNEQFF. CDR3 DNA: TGCAGCGTTGACAGGATACAGCACTACAATGAGCAGTTCTTC.

The chain employs TRBV4-1 and TRBJ2-1, with 8 positions matching TRBD2. Trimming at V came to 0 bases and at J to 2 bases, leaving 3 bases not matched to a gene. This CDR3 spans 16 amino acids. Per germline, CDR1 MGHRA and CDR2 YSYEKL. The chain's CDR3 is CASSQDPGGTYNEQFF. In DNA, the CDR3 is TGCGCCAGCAGCCAAGACCCGGGAGGGACCTACAATGAGCAGTTCTTC.

J is TRBJ1-5 and V is TRBV18; D is possibly TRBD1 (5 bases). The germline V gene encodes CDR1 KGHSH and CDR2 LQKENI. Deletions cut 4 bases from V and 13 bases from J, with 26 bases between. CDR3 length: 16 amino acids. The CDR3 DNA is TGTGCCAGCTCACAGGATCCCTGGTCGCGACGGACACTACAGCATTTT. Amino acid sequence: CASSQDPWSRRTLQHF.

The V gene is TRBV7-9, the J gene TRBJ2-5; a possible D gene is TRBD1 (6 bases). Per the germline V gene, CDR1 is SEHNR and CDR2 is FQNEAQ (reference sequence). This CDR3 is built from 15 residues. Trimming left V 5 bases short and J 5 bases short, with 18 bases between. CDR3 sequence: CASSPSGGRGETQYF. CDR3 bases: TGTGCCAGCAGCCCCTCGGGCGGAAGGGGGGAGACCCAGTACTTC. Complete variable domain (other parts from reference TRBV7-9 and TRBJ2-5): DTGVSQNPRHKITKRGQNVTFRCDPISEHNRLYWYRQTLGQGPEFLTYFQNEAQLEKSRLLSDRFSAERPKGSFSTLEIQRTEQGDSAMYLCASSPSGGRGETQYFGPGTRLLVL.

V usage is TRBV7-8 and J usage is TRBJ2-1; maybe TRBD1 (5 bases). Trimming removed 3 bases at V and 4 bases at J, with 13 bases between. CDR1 SGHVS and CDR2 FQNEAQ come from the germline V gene. The CDR3 loop spans 15 amino acids. As DNA, the CDR3 is TGTGCCAGCAGCTTGAGGTGGGGCCGTTACAATGAGCAGTTCTTC. Translation: CASSLRWGRYNEQFF.

The chain employs TRBV4-2 and TRBJ2-1; D perhaps matches TRBD1 (5 bases). CDR3 length equals 14 residues. CDR1 is LGHNA and CDR2 is YNFKEQ in the germline V gene. Trimming pared 5 bases from V and 7 bases from J, leaving 15 bases between. DNA for the CDR3: TGTGCCAGCAGCAAGAACAGGATGTTTAATGAGCAGTTCTTC. Its translation: CASSKNRMFNEQFF.

This rearrangement joins TRBV7-3 to TRBJ2-1, with 13 nucleotides matching TRBD2. J gave up 7 bases and V 5 bases, and 5 bases lay outside the gene matches. The CDR3 has 15 residues. CDR1 and CDR2 (germline): SGHTA, FQGTGA. CDR3 DNA sequence: TGTGCCAGCAGCCCGGGACTAGCGGGACGGAATGAGCAGTTCTTC. It codes for CASSPGLAGRNEQFF.

The J gene is TRBJ2-2, the V gene TRBV19, with 9 bases fitting TRBD2. Losses at the gene ends were 9 bases for V and 1 base for J; bases not matched to a gene: 6. The CDR3 spans 15 residues. CDR1 and CDR2 from the germline V gene are LNHDA and SQIVND (reference sequence). The CDR3 protein is CASNLLAGNTGELFF. CDR3 nucleotides: TGTGCCAGCAACCTACTAGCGGGGAACACCGGGGAGCTGTTTTTT.